One and the same sample provided the 20 T cell receptor beta chains below, sequenced in a study of graft-versus-host responses after intestinal transplantation. Repertoires were generated with immunoSEQ multiplex PCR, while TCRdb's copy carries only in-frame clones and drops some. The sample comprises over 45,000 clones, approximately 94% of which are singletons, and 0.38% rests with the top ten. Their cognate antigens are unknown. The sample was unstimulated CD4+ T cells sorted from spleen or lymph node cells, taken before transplant. The receptors here all came from a human donor who was the organ donor for an intestinal transplant.

The chain couples TRBV18 to TRBJ1-1; 10 bases agree with TRBD1. The V gene end was trimmed by 5 bases and the J gene end by 4 bases; junction bases not matched to a gene: 13. CDR1 is KGHSH and CDR2 is LQKENI in the germline V gene. The CDR3 runs 17 residues. The CDR3 region has the DNA TGTGCCAGCTCAGGTTCCGGGACAGGGGAGGTGAGCACTGAAGCTTTCTTT. It translates to CASSGSGTGEVSTEAFF.

The genes are TRBV5-1 and TRBJ1-4; the D is unclear. This CDR3 has 14 residues. Per the germline V gene, CDR1 is SGHRS and CDR2 is YFSETQ. Trimming shortened V by 0 bases and J by 0 bases, and 3 bases separated the two germline ends. The CDR3 bases are TGCGCCAGCAGCTTGGCAGCAACTAATGAAAAACTGTTTTTT. Protein sequence: CASSLAATNEKLFF.

The chain links TRBV18 to TRBJ2-3, with D maybe TRBD2 (6 bases). V was shortened by 5 bases and J by 5 bases, with 11 bases between the two germline ends. The CDR3 extends over 13 amino acids. Germline V gene sequence: CDR1 KGHSH, CDR2 LQKENI. The CDR3 nucleotides are TGTGCCAGCTCAACGGCTAGCGAAGATACGCAGTATTTT. Amino acid sequence: CASSTASEDTQYF.

This clone was observed once. This sequence joins TRBV6-6 and TRBJ1-4, with unresolved D. The CDR3 spans 15 residues. Trimming took 5 bases from V and 1 from J, leaving 11 bases between them. The germline V gene has CDR1 MNHNY and CDR2 SVGAGI (reference sequence). The CDR3: CASSRPPKTNEKLFF. DNA for the CDR3: TGTGCCAGCAGTCGTCCTCCTAAAACTAATGAAAAACTGTTTTTT.

Note on this clone: One end of the junction fails to match germline, which may point to a read error. This chain links TRBV19 with TRBJ2-1; TRBD2 matches at 15 bases. The CDR3 sequence is 19 residues long. CDR1 is LNHDA and CDR2 is SQIVND in the germline V gene (reference sequence). The CDR3 loop is CASSPMGTSGGLLYNKQFF. The CDR3 bases are TGTGCCAGTAGCCCCATGGGGACTAGCGGGGGGCTCCTCTACAATAAGCAGTTCTTC. The whole variable domain, filled in from reference TRBV19 and TRBJ2-1, reads DGGITQSPKYLFRKEGQNVTLSCEQNLNHDAMYWYRQDPGQGLRLIYYSQIVNDFQKGDIAEGYSVSREKKESFPLTVTSAQKNPTAFYLCASSPMGTSGGLLYNKQFFGPGTRLTVL.

The genes are TRBV4-3 and TRBJ2-7; no clear D. This CDR3 spans 15 amino acids. Per the germline V gene, CDR1 is LGHNA and CDR2 is YSLEER. The V end lost 1 base, the J end lost 0 bases, and 10 bases lay between the germline ends. DNA of the CDR3: TGCGCCAGCAGCCAAGTATGGTCGAGCTCCTACGAGCAGTACTTC. This sequence encodes CASSQVWSSSYEQYF.

The chain couples TRBV5-6 to TRBJ2-3; 12 nucleotides match TRBD2. CDR1 is SGHDT, CDR2 YYEEEE, per germline. The CDR3 has 15 amino acids. After removal of 3 bases from V and 4 bases from J, the junction contained 3 bases not matched to a gene. The CDR3 DNA sequence: TGTGCCAGCAGCTCTAGCGGGGGGGCGGCAGATACGCAGTATTTT. As protein: CASSSSGGAADTQYF. Full variable domain (outside the CDR3, taken from reference TRBV5-6 and TRBJ2-3): DAGVTQSPTHLIKTRGQQVTLRCSPKSGHDTVSWYQQALGQGPQFIFQYYEEEERQRGNFPDRFSGHQFPNYSSELNVNALLLGDSALYLCASSSSGGAADTQYFGPGTRLTVL.

The rearrangement links TRBV19 to TRBJ2-1; D is unresolved. CDR3 length: 15 residues. Germline values: CDR1 LNHDA, CDR2 SQIVND (reference sequence). The V and J ends lost 10 bases and 2 bases respectively, with 18 bases between them. As DNA, the CDR3 is TGTGCCACCCATGCGGCGGTAGTTCCCTACAATGAGCAGTTCTTC. Protein product: CATHAAVVPYNEQFF. The full variable domain, completed using reference TRBV19 and TRBJ2-1, is DGGITQSPKYLFRKEGQNVTLSCEQNLNHDAMYWYRQDPGQGLRLIYYSQIVNDFQKGDIAEGYSVSREKKESFPLTVTSAQKNPTAFYLCATHAAVVPYNEQFFGPGTRLTVL.

The rearrangement joins TRBV7-4 to TRBJ2-3; D tentatively reads TRBD1 or TRBD2 (5 bases each). The CDR3 is 16 residues long. Germline V gene lookup returns CDR1 SGHVT and CDR2 SQSDAQ. V gave up 0 bases and J gave up 5 bases, with 15 bases separating them. CDR3 region: CASSLALQGGGDTQYF. In DNA, the CDR3 is TGTGCCAGCAGCTTAGCGCTTCAGGGTGGGGGAGATACGCAGTATTTT.

The chain employs TRBV19 and TRBJ1-5; the match to TRBD1 covers 10 bases. J gave up 3 bases and V 5 bases, and 7 bases lay outside the gene matches. CDR1 and CDR2 from the germline V gene are LNHDA and SQIVND (reference sequence). The CDR3 is 16 residues long. This CDR3 is CASSGPGQGNNQPQHF. Here the CDR3 DNA reads TGTGCCAGTAGTGGCCCGGGACAGGGGAACAATCAGCCCCAGCATTTT.

The chain has TRBV9 and TRBJ1-2; D unclear. The V and J ends lost 0 bases and 0 bases respectively, with 9 bases between them. The CDR3 has 15 amino acids. Germline CDR1 and CDR2: SGDLS and YYNGEE. CDR3 in DNA: TGTGCCAGCAGCGTAGGCCCCCAGTCTAACTATGGCTACACCTTC. This sequence encodes CASSVGPQSNYGYTF. Full variable domain (missing parts from reference TRBV9 and TRBJ1-2): DSGVTQTPKHLITATGQRVTLRCSPRSGDLSVYWYQQSLDQGLQFLIQYYNGEERAKGNILERFSAQQFPDLHSELNLSSLELGDSALYFCASSVGPQSNYGYTFGSGTRLTVV.

The chain links TRBV5-6 to TRBJ1-6; D perhaps matches TRBD1 (5 bases). The CDR3 contains 14 residues. The germline CDR1 and CDR2 sequences are SGHDT and YYEEEE. V shed 2 bases and J shed 8 bases, with 11 bases lying between them. CDR3 sequence (DNA): TGTGCCAGCAGCTTTGTAGGAGGGGATTCACCCCTCCACTTT. It encodes CASSFVGGDSPLHF.

The J gene is TRBJ2-4, the V gene TRBV11-2; D possibly corresponds to TRBD1 (5 bases). The germline V and J ends were trimmed by 0 bases and 2 bases, with 11 bases remaining between them. Germline values: CDR1 SGHAT, CDR2 FQNNGV. This CDR3 region has 16 residues. The CDR3, as DNA: TGTGCCAGCAGCTTAGACAGGGATCGTACCAAAAACATTCAGTACTTC. Translating it yields CASSLDRDRTKNIQYF.

This chain links TRBV6-6 with TRBJ2-7; the match to TRBD1 covers 7 bases. Germline V gives CDR1 MNHNY, CDR2 SVGAGI (reference sequence). The CDR3 spans 14 residues. The V and J ends lost 4 bases and 7 bases, in that order; junction bases with no gene match: 10. This CDR3 is CASSFGTAIREQYF. CDR3 nucleotide sequence: TGTGCCAGCAGTTTTGGGACAGCCATACGGGAGCAGTACTTC.

This clone was counted between two and nine times. J is TRBJ1-6 and V is TRBV6-5; D is undetermined. The CDR3 is made up of 15 amino acids. V lost 2 bases and J lost 6, with 11 bases in between. CDR1 and CDR2 (germline): MNHEY, SVGAGI. This CDR3 is CASSYGGSTNSPLHF. DNA for the CDR3: TGTGCCAGCAGTTACGGTGGGAGCACTAATTCACCCCTCCACTTT.

The chain is built from TRBV9 and TRBJ2-5, with 10 bases fitting TRBD1. The CDR3 length is 16 residues. Germline lookup yields CDR1 SGDLS and CDR2 YYNGEE. Trimming at V came to 1 base and at J to 4 bases, leaving 7 bases not matched to a gene. DNA for the CDR3: TGTGCCAGCAGCGTACGGACAGGGGGGCTCGGAGAGACCCAGTACTTC. Translated: CASSVRTGGLGETQYF.

The rearrangement uses TRBV9 and TRBJ2-2; 8 bases match TRBD2. Trimming at V came to 6 bases and at J to 5 bases, leaving 9 bases not matched to a gene. Germline V gene data show CDR1 as SGDLS and CDR2 as YYNGEE. The CDR3 contains 15 residues. The CDR3 DNA sequence: TGTGCCAGCACCTTGGGAGCGGGGGTTACCGGGGAGCTGTTTTTT. It specifies CASTLGAGVTGELFF. The full variable domain, in which reference TRBV9 and TRBJ2-2 provide the parts outside the CDR3, is DSGVTQTPKHLITATGQRVTLRCSPRSGDLSVYWYQQSLDQGLQFLIQYYNGEERAKGNILERFSAQQFPDLHSELNLSSLELGDSALYFCASTLGAGVTGELFFGEGSRLTVL.

The chain couples TRBV7-9 to TRBJ1-1; tentative D call: TRBD1 (5 bases). CDR1 is SEHNR, CDR2 FQNEAQ, per germline (reference sequence). The CDR3 length is 13 residues. Trimming shortened V by 5 bases and J by 5 bases, and 12 bases separated the two germline ends. The CDR3 is CASSELQGTEAFF. CDR3 nucleotide sequence: TGTGCCAGCAGCGAGCTCCAGGGAACTGAAGCTTTCTTT.

The rearrangement links TRBV5-4 to TRBJ2-2; 7 bases fit TRBD2. The J segment lost 1 base and the V segment lost 6 bases, leaving 3 bases of the junction unmatched. This CDR3 has 14 amino acids. The germline CDR1 and CDR2 sequences are SGHNT and YYREEE (reference sequence). The CDR3 DNA sequence: TGTGCCAGCACCGGCGGGGGGAACACCGGGGAGCTGTTTTTT. Its protein product is CASTGGGNTGELFF.

The rearrangement joins TRBV2 to TRBJ2-7, with D perhaps being TRBD1 or TRBD2 (5 bases each). The CDR3 length is 13 residues. Between the trimmed V and J ends, which lost 7 bases and 1 base, there was a span of 11 bases. Germline CDR1 and CDR2: SNHLY and FYNNEI. The CDR3 region is CASKRDGSYEQYF. As DNA, the CDR3 is TGTGCCAGCAAGAGGGACGGGTCCTACGAGCAGTACTTC.